Presented here are 7 T cell receptor beta chains from one specimen sequenced in a study of blood T cell repertoires in COVID-19 (dated by TCRdb to 2018 to 2020). Receptor libraries were prepared by the immunoSEQ multiplex PCR assay. Sourced from immuneACCESS, this table was stored by TCRdb with only in-frame sequences that have V and J called. A share of the clones is absent; for the studies checked, an unresolved V gene accounts for under half, and the remainder has no known explanation. This sample gives under 200,000 clones in total; around 89% of them show up just once. The top ten clones comprise around 7% of the sample. The source material was PBMCs or T cells enriched from blood (not recorded which). The source of these receptors is a woman aged 50 to 60 who had recovered from COVID-19.

The rearrangement links TRBV6-2 or TRBV6-3 to TRBJ2-3, with 9 bases identical to TRBD2. This CDR3 has 16 residues. Unmatched junction bases numbered 11, after V lost 5 bases and J lost 5 bases. CDR1 MNHEY and CDR2 SVGEGT come from the germline V gene. CDR3 DNA: TGTGCCAGCAGTCCCTTCCGGCGGGGGGGCCGAGATACGCAGTATTTT. Its translation is CASSPFRRGGRDTQYF.

The chain joins TRBV6-1 to TRBJ1-5; D is undetermined. Per germline, CDR1 MNHNS and CDR2 SASEGT. The CDR3 is made up of 15 amino acids. The germline V and J ends were trimmed by 2 bases and 0 bases, with 8 bases remaining between them. This CDR3 reads CASSEILYSNQPQHF. The CDR3 DNA follows: TGTGCCAGCAGTGAAATTCTGTATAGCAATCAGCCCCAGCATTTT.

The chain is built from TRBV25-1 and TRBJ2-7, with 8 bases aligning to TRBD1. This CDR3 is built from 14 residues. Germline V gene sequence: CDR1 MGHDK, CDR2 SYGVNS. V lost 4 bases, J lost 7 bases, and 9 bases stayed unmatched. This chain's CDR3 is CASSVRTGINEQYF. Here the CDR3 DNA reads TGTGCCAGCAGTGTTAGGACAGGGATCAATGAGCAGTACTTC.

The rearrangement joins TRBV6-5 to TRBJ2-7; D uncertain. Germline V gives CDR1 MNHEY, CDR2 SVGAGI. V lost 6 bases and J lost 0, with 15 bases in between. The length of the CDR3 is 15 residues. Written as DNA, the CDR3 is TGTGCCAGCAGCGCCGCCGGGTCCCCCTCCTACGAGCAGTACTTC. Protein: CASSAAGSPSYEQYF.

This clone has a single count. The genes are TRBV11-3 and TRBJ2-3; 8 nucleotides line up with TRBD2. The V segment lost 5 bases and the J segment 2 bases; nucleotides outside the gene matches: 9. The germline V gene encodes CDR1 SGHNT and CDR2 YENEEA. CDR3 length equals 16 residues. The CDR3 sequence is CASSLAAGGTTDTQYF. CDR3 bases: TGTGCCAGCAGCCTCGCTGCGGGGGGAACCACAGATACGCAGTATTTT. The full variable domain, its missing parts supplied by reference TRBV11-3 and TRBJ2-3, is EAGVVQSPRYKIIEKKQPVAFWCNPISGHNTLYWYLQNLGQGPELLIRYENEEAVDDSQLPKDRFSAERLKGVDSTLKIQPAELGDSAVYLCASSLAAGGTTDTQYFGPGTRLTVL.

The J gene is TRBJ1-6, the V gene TRBV7-8; 10 bases match TRBD1. The trim removed 5 bases at V and 9 bases at J, leaving 4 bases unmatched. The CDR3 extends over 14 amino acids. The germline V gene has CDR1 SGHVS and CDR2 FQNEAQ. CDR3 nucleotide sequence: TGTGCCAGCAGCATGGGGACAGGGGTTTCACCCCTCCACTTT. Translation gives CASSMGTGVSPLHF.

Note on this clone: The identical CDR3 is also encoded by other nucleotide sequences in the sample. The rearrangement joins TRBV4-3 to TRBJ1-1; D unclear. The CDR3 loop spans 13 amino acids. The V and J ends lost 0 bases and 5 bases respectively, with 7 bases between them. Germline V gene lookup returns CDR1 LGHNA and CDR2 YSLEER. The CDR3 DNA follows: TGCGCCAGCAGCCAAGATAGAGGGACTGAAGCTTTCTTT. Its protein is CASSQDRGTEAFF.